Shown below are 29 T cell receptor beta chains from a single sample sequenced in a study of shared clonotypes between healthy human individuals. Data came from immunoSEQ multiplex PCR; TCRdb stores just in-frame clones and leaves some out. The sample shows about 2,200,000 clones, under 95% of them seen only once. CD8 cells regarded as naive lacked CD45RO, were positively chosen for CCR7, and omitted terminally differentiated effector memory CD45RA+ cells. The sample was naive CD8+ T cells from PBMCs. The receptors come from a man aged 18 to 35 in good health. Some clones in this sample may be carry-over from other donors' samples.

The CDR3 DNA reads as TGTGCCAGTAGCTTCGGGGGAACCGGGGAGCTGTTTTTT. Translating it yields CASSFGGTGELFF. The V call is TRBV19, the J call TRBJ2-2; D possibly corresponds to TRBD2 (6 bases). The germline V and J ends were trimmed by 6 bases and 5 bases, with 10 bases remaining between them. The CDR3 sequence is 13 residues long. The V gene's germline CDR1 is LNHDA and CDR2 SQIVND (reference sequence).

The chain's CDR3 is CASTTSGSQETQYF. CDR3 nucleotides: TGTGCCAGCACCACTAGCGGGAGTCAAGAGACCCAGTACTTC. The J gene is TRBJ2-5, the V gene TRBV27; 11 nucleotides agree with TRBD2. In germline, CDR1 is MNHEY, CDR2 SMNVEV (reference sequence). CDR3 length: 14 amino acids. J gave up 2 bases and V 7 bases, and 3 bases lay outside the gene matches.

The V call is TRBV25-1, the J call TRBJ1-2, with 9 bases matching TRBD1. This CDR3 is built from 14 residues. Germline V gene lookup returns CDR1 MGHDK and CDR2 SYGVNS. The V and J ends lost 5 bases and 4 bases, in that order; junction bases with no gene match: 5. CDR3 region: CASSLQGAGYGYTF. For the CDR3, the DNA is TGTGCCAGCAGTTTACAGGGGGCAGGCTATGGCTACACCTTC.

J is TRBJ1-2 and V is TRBV27; tentative D call: TRBD1 (6 bases). V was cut by 6 bases and J by 4 bases, with 24 bases left in between. Germline CDR1 is MNHEY and CDR2 is SMNVEV (reference sequence). The CDR3 totals 17 residues. In DNA form, the CDR3 reads TGTGCCAGCAGCTGGGGGGCGGGCCTGGGAACTGGCTATGGCTACACCTTC. Translation gives CASSWGAGLGTGYGYTF.

The chain couples TRBV29-1 to TRBJ2-1; TRBD2 aligns across 12 bases. CDR1 SQVTM and CDR2 ANQGSEA come from the germline V gene. This CDR3 contains 19 residues. Trimming removed 1 base from V and 3 bases from J; junction bases left unmatched: 13. The CDR3 loop is CSVEATSGRDRPIYNEQFF. The CDR3 coding sequence is TGCAGCGTTGAAGCGACTAGCGGGAGAGACCGTCCCATCTACAATGAGCAGTTCTTC.

This clone has a handful of counts. The sample has other DNA sequences that encode this CDR3 too. The rearrangement uses TRBV9 and TRBJ1-1; 9 bases are shared with TRBD1. CDR1 and CDR2 (germline): SGDLS, YYNGEE. The CDR3 contains 13 residues. The J segment lost 6 bases and the V segment lost 4 bases, leaving 4 bases of the junction unmatched. The CDR3 bases are TGTGCCAGCAGCAGGGGGACAGGGCCTGAAGCTTTCTTT. Translated, it gives CASSRGTGPEAFF.

V and J are TRBV5-4 and TRBJ2-1; 9 nucleotides align to TRBD1. The germline V gene has CDR1 SGHNT and CDR2 YYREEE (reference sequence). V trimming: 0 bases; J trimming: 6 bases; junction bases outside the gene matches: 7. The CDR3 sequence is 16 residues long. CDR3 sequence: CASSLEGMDRGNEQFF. As DNA, the CDR3 is TGTGCCAGCAGCTTGGAAGGGATGGACAGGGGCAATGAGCAGTTCTTC.

This clone was counted once. The chain employs TRBV28 and TRBJ1-3, with a possible D match to TRBD1 (6 bases). The CDR3 contains 17 residues. Germline V gene data show CDR1 as MDHEN and CDR2 as SYDVKM. V lost 5 bases, J lost 4 bases, and 21 bases lay in between. The CDR3 here is CASSQTGRQRPGNTIYF. The CDR3 nucleotides read TGTGCCAGCAGTCAAACAGGGAGGCAGAGGCCCGGAAACACCATATATTTT.

The sample holds a few counts of this clone. The rearrangement joins TRBV7-9 to TRBJ1-2, with TRBD1 as a possible D gene (6 bases). V lost 5 bases, J lost 8 bases, and 15 bases lay in between. This CDR3 spans 13 amino acids. CDR1 is SEHNR and CDR2 is FQNEAQ in the germline V gene (reference sequence). CDR3 bases: TGTGCCAGCAGCCTAGGGGGGGCGCGAGGCTACACCTTC. This sequence encodes CASSLGGARGYTF.

The chain employs TRBV4-1 and TRBJ1-1; D is unresolved. The CDR3 is 13 amino acids. The ends were cut back, 1 base at V and 5 bases at J, with 8 bases in the middle. Looked up from germline, CDR1 is MGHRA and CDR2 is YSYEKL. DNA of the CDR3: TGCGCCAGCAGCCAAGTGCCACCGACTGAAGCTTTCTTT. It encodes CASSQVPPTEAFF.

The CDR3 DNA follows: TGTGCCAGCAGTTACTCGATAATTGGGTTACCTGAAGCTTTCTTT. Amino acids: CASSYSIIGLPEAFF. This chain links TRBV6-5 with TRBJ1-1; D is unresolved. The germline gives CDR1 MNHEY, CDR2 SVGAGI. The CDR3 is 15 residues long. V lost 0 bases, J lost 6 bases, and 14 bases lay in between.

The V call is TRBV10-3, the J call TRBJ1-2; D perhaps matches TRBD1 (6 bases). Germline lookup yields CDR1 ENHRY and CDR2 SYGVKD. The germline V and J ends were trimmed by 6 bases and 2 bases, with 7 bases remaining between them. This CDR3 is 12 amino acids long. For the CDR3, the DNA is TGTGCCATCAGAACAGGGAACTATGGCTACACCTTC. This gives the protein CAIRTGNYGYTF.

CDR3 sequence (DNA): TGTGCCAGCAGCTACGGGGGTGTCCAGCCCCAGCATTTT. It translates to CASSYGGVQPQHF. V gene TRBV9 combines with J gene TRBJ1-5, with TRBD1 as a possible D gene (5 bases). CDR3 length: 13 residues. The V and J ends lost 4 bases and 7 bases respectively, with 12 bases between them. Germline V gene data show CDR1 as SGDLS and CDR2 as YYNGEE.

Here the CDR3 DNA reads TGTGCCACCAGCAGAGTAGCCCGGACCTATGGCTACACCTTC. Protein: CATSRVARTYGYTF. This chain uses TRBV15 with TRBJ1-2; D unresolved. CDR3 length: 14 amino acids. CDR1 LNHNV and CDR2 YYDKDF come from the germline V gene (reference sequence). Trimming removed 1 base from V and 4 bases from J, with 10 bases in between.

The gene calls are TRBV7-6 and TRBJ2-7; D unresolved. This CDR3 is built from 14 residues. CDR1 and CDR2 from the germline V gene are SGHVS and FNYEAQ. V shed 1 base and J shed 3 bases, with 10 bases lying between them. In DNA, the CDR3 is TGTGCCAGCAGCTTAGGATCATTTGACTACGAGCAGTACTTC. This codes for CASSLGSFDYEQYF.

DNA of the CDR3: TGCGCCAGCAGCCAAGCTCGACAGGGGTTGACAGATACGCAGTATTTT. Protein sequence: CASSQARQGLTDTQYF. The gene calls are TRBV4-3 and TRBJ2-3, with 8 bases lining up with TRBD1. The CDR3 is made up of 16 amino acids. With 1 base clipped from V and 3 bases from J, the junction kept 6 bases outside the gene matches. CDR1 and CDR2 (germline): LGHNA, YSLEER.

The chain employs TRBV6-5 and TRBJ2-5; D possibly corresponds to TRBD2 (6 bases). This CDR3 is 14 amino acids long. V gave up 2 bases and J gave up 4 bases, with 11 bases separating them. The V gene's germline CDR1 is MNHEY and CDR2 SVGAGI. CDR3 sequence (DNA): TGTGCCAGCAGTTACCGGGGGAGCGGAGAGACCCAGTACTTC. Amino acid sequence: CASSYRGSGETQYF.

The chain has TRBV7-3 and TRBJ2-2; D not resolved. Deletions cut 2 bases from V and 4 bases from J, with 23 bases between. CDR1 is SGHTA, CDR2 FQGTGA, per germline. This CDR3 has 19 amino acids. CDR3 bases: TGTGCCAGCAGCTTATCTAATAGTCCCAAGCGCGGCGGCACCGGGGAGCTGTTTTTT. Translation: CASSLSNSPKRGGTGELFF. Using reference TRBV7-3 and TRBJ2-2 for the parts outside the CDR3, the full variable domain is GAGVSQTPSNKVTEKGKYVELRCDPISGHTALYWYRQSLGQGPEFLIYFQGTGAADDSGLPNDRFFAVRPEGSVSTLKIQRTERGDSAVYLCASSLSNSPKRGGTGELFFGEGSRLTVL.

J is TRBJ2-6 and V is TRBV7-9; TRBD1 aligns across 9 bases. CDR1 is SEHNR, CDR2 FQNEAQ, per germline (reference sequence). The length of the CDR3 is 18 residues. V lost 5 bases to trimming and J lost 4 bases; unmatched junction nucleotides: 12. CDR3 DNA: TGTGCCAGCAGCCCCCCTAACCGGGACAGGGCGGGGGCCAACGTCCTGACTTTC. It codes for CASSPPNRDRAGANVLTF. Full variable domain (rest looked up from reference TRBV7-9 and TRBJ2-6): DTGVSQNPRHKITKRGQNVTFRCDPISEHNRLYWYRQTLGQGPEFLTYFQNEAQLEKSRLLSDRFSAERPKGSFSTLEIQRTEQGDSAMYLCASSPPNRDRAGANVLTFGAGSRLTVL.

This clone was seen only once. The chain uses TRBV4-1 and TRBJ2-3, with D perhaps given as TRBD1 or TRBD2 (5 bases each). This CDR3 region has 16 residues. The V end was cut by 1 base, the J end by 5 bases, with 16 bases between. The V gene's germline CDR1 is MGHRA and CDR2 YSYEKL. The CDR3 DNA reads as TGCGCCAGCAGCCAAGGTACGGGGCAGGCGAAAGATACGCAGTATTTT. This gives the protein CASSQGTGQAKDTQYF.

The rearrangement links TRBV5-6 to TRBJ1-2, with D hard to call. CDR3 size: 11 residues. Germline V gives CDR1 SGHDT, CDR2 YYEEEE. Between the trimmed V and J ends, which lost 4 bases and 4 bases, there was a span of 5 bases. DNA for the CDR3: TGTGCCAGCAGCGCCGCCTATGGCTACACCTTC. Encoded protein: CASSAAYGYTF.

V gene TRBV6-1 combines with J gene TRBJ1-2, with D unresolved. The CDR3 has 15 residues. Trimming took off 1 base at V and 0 bases at J, with 9 bases between the two ends. CDR1 is MNHNS, CDR2 SASEGT, per germline. As DNA, the CDR3 is TGTGCCAGCAGTGAAGGAGTAACAGCTAACTATGGCTACACCTTC. Its translation is CASSEGVTANYGYTF.

The chain has TRBV6-6 and TRBJ2-7; D possibly corresponds to TRBD1 (5 bases). Trimming took off 0 bases at V and 3 bases at J, with 12 bases between the two ends. The CDR3 runs 15 residues. Looked up from germline, CDR1 is MNHNY and CDR2 is SVGAGI (reference sequence). The CDR3 DNA reads TGTGCCAGCAGTTACTCGCCAGGGTTGGGCTACGAGCAGTACTTC. This translates into CASSYSPGLGYEQYF.

The V call is TRBV6-1, the J call TRBJ2-7, with D maybe TRBD1 (5 bases). This CDR3 spans 15 amino acids. Germline values: CDR1 MNHNS, CDR2 SASEGT. The V and J ends lost 2 bases and 2 bases respectively, with 13 bases between them. Here the CDR3 DNA reads TGTGCCAGCAGTGAAAAGGGGCAGAGACCCTACGAGCAGTACTTC. Its translation is CASSEKGQRPYEQYF.

The DNA for the CDR3 is TGTGCCAGCAGCCCGTCGACAGCGGCCTACGAGCAGTACTTC. Residues: CASSPSTAAYEQYF. This chain uses TRBV9 with TRBJ2-7; perhaps D is TRBD1 or TRBD2 (5 bases each). Germline lookup yields CDR1 SGDLS and CDR2 YYNGEE. Deletions cut 4 bases from V and 2 bases from J, with 13 bases between. The CDR3 has 14 amino acids.

The gene calls are TRBV29-1 and TRBJ2-7; TRBD2 might be the D (5 bases). The CDR3 length is 13 residues. The V gene lost 4 bases and the J gene lost 1 base, with 11 bases spanning the gap. The germline V gene encodes CDR1 SQVTM and CDR2 ANQGSEA. The CDR3 here is CSVVSRTSYEQYF. The CDR3 region has the DNA TGCAGCGTTGTTTCGCGGACTTCCTACGAGCAGTACTTC.

This chain connects TRBV19 to TRBJ2-2; D unresolved. The CDR3 totals 13 residues. In germline, CDR1 is LNHDA, CDR2 SQIVND (reference sequence). V was clipped by 5 bases and J by 4 bases, with 8 bases between them. The CDR3 reads CASSGVVTGELFF. In nucleotides, the CDR3 is TGTGCCAGTAGTGGGGTCGTCACCGGGGAGCTGTTTTTT.

As regards this clone: The same CDR3 is also encoded by other DNA sequences in this sample. The gene calls are TRBV28 and TRBJ2-7; D is undetermined. From germline, CDR1 is MDHEN and CDR2 SYDVKM. V lost 6 bases to trimming and J lost 2 bases, with 11 bases between them. The CDR3 is 13 residues long. CDR3 amino acids: CASSHLRTYEQYF. The CDR3 bases are TGTGCCAGCAGCCACCTACGAACCTACGAGCAGTACTTC.

The V call is TRBV6-6, the J call TRBJ2-7, with D possibly called TRBD1 or TRBD2 (5 bases each). The CDR3 spans 15 residues. Germline V gives CDR1 MNHNY, CDR2 SVGAGI (reference sequence). The V and J ends lost 8 bases and 2 bases respectively, with 19 bases between them. DNA of the CDR3: TGTGCCAGCGAGCTAGATCGGGACGGAACCTACGAGCAGTACTTC. It translates to CASELDRDGTYEQYF.